Listed here are 26 T cell receptor beta chains from one sample, sequenced in a study of blood T cell repertoires in COVID-19. The repertoire was sequenced with immunoSEQ multiplex PCR; TCRdb's copy has only in-frame clones and lacks some. The table shows approximately 70,000 clones, with around 91% occurring only once. The sequencing input was peripheral blood. The receptor source for this set is a human donor in a cohort sampled during active COVID-19.

This chain joins TRBV5-6 and TRBJ1-2; D uncertain. Germline values: CDR1 SGHDT, CDR2 YYEEEE. This CDR3 has 13 amino acids. The germline V and J ends were trimmed by 2 bases and 4 bases, with 9 bases remaining between them. Here the CDR3 reads CASSLSGPYGYTF. CDR3 nucleotide sequence: TGTGCCAGCAGCTTATCAGGTCCCTATGGCTACACCTTC.

The V and J genes are TRBV11-3 and TRBJ1-5; 7 positions match TRBD1. V was clipped by 9 bases and J by 7 bases; unmatched bases: 12. In germline, CDR1 is SGHNT, CDR2 YENEEA. The length of the CDR3 is 14 residues. The CDR3 reads CARSKTGRRQPQHF. DNA of the CDR3: TGTGCCAGAAGTAAGACAGGGCGGCGGCAGCCCCAGCATTTT.

The gene calls are TRBV4-1 and TRBJ1-1, with D perhaps matching TRBD1 (6 bases). The CDR3 consists of 11 residues. Germline CDR1 is MGHRA and CDR2 is YSYEKL. V lost 2 bases, J lost 11 bases, and 9 bases lay in between. The CDR3: CASSQRGLAFF. Written as DNA, the CDR3 is TGCGCCAGCAGCCAAAGGGGGTTGGCTTTCTTT.

The V call is TRBV24-1, the J call TRBJ1-2, with D maybe TRBD1 (6 bases). There are 15 residues in the CDR3. CDR1 is KGHDR, CDR2 SFDVKD, per germline. V dropped 3 bases and J dropped 0 bases, with 10 bases sitting between them. CDR3 in DNA: TGTGCCACCAGTGATAATCACAGGGCTAACTATGGCTACACCTTC. It encodes CATSDNHRANYGYTF.

This clone came up once. The V and J genes are TRBV18 and TRBJ2-7; D perhaps matches TRBD2 (5 bases). The CDR3 is 12 residues long. Trimming took 4 bases from V and 3 from J, leaving 7 bases between them. Germline loops: CDR1 KGHSH, CDR2 LQKENI. The CDR3 bases are TGTGCCAGCTCACTGGGGAGCTACGAGCAGTACTTC. Translation gives CASSLGSYEQYF.

The chain couples TRBV24-1 to TRBJ1-1; D gene ambiguous. CDR1 KGHDR and CDR2 SFDVKD come from the germline V gene. The germline V and J ends were trimmed by 4 bases and 1 base, with 6 bases remaining between them. CDR3 size: 13 residues. CDR3 sequence reads: CATSEGRNTEAFF. For the CDR3, the DNA is TGTGCCACCAGTGAAGGGAGGAACACTGAAGCTTTCTTT.

The chain combines TRBV7-2 with TRBJ2-7, with TRBD2 identical over 8 bases. V lost 1 base, J lost 6 bases, and 8 bases stayed unmatched. The germline V gene has CDR1 SGHTA and CDR2 FQGNSA. This CDR3 has 15 residues. The chain's CDR3 is CASSLGTSRVGEQYF. CDR3 DNA sequence: TGTGCCAGCAGCTTAGGGACTAGCAGGGTCGGCGAGCAGTACTTC.

In its sample, this clone was seen a few times. This rearrangement joins TRBV3-1 (or the pseudogene TRBV3-2) to TRBJ2-7; unclear D gene. The length of the CDR3 is 17 residues. The germline V gene encodes CDR1 LGHDT and CDR2 YNNKEL (reference sequence). Trimming left V 1 base short and J 3 bases short, with 19 bases between. CDR3 DNA: TGTGCCAGCAGCCAAGTATTTTTTAGCAGACCGATCTACGAGCAGTACTTC. Encoded protein: CASSQVFFSRPIYEQYF.

The rearrangement joins TRBV7-3 to TRBJ1-6; possible D gene TRBD1, 6 bases. CDR1 and CDR2 (germline): SGHTA, FQGTGA. The CDR3 is 12 amino acids. Trimming shortened V by 4 bases and J by 8 bases, and 6 bases separated the two germline ends. The CDR3 nucleotides are TGTGCCAGCAGCTACAGGGATTCACCCCTCCACTTT. It encodes CASSYRDSPLHF.

This clone was recorded a few times. V and J are TRBV5-1 and TRBJ1-1; the match to TRBD1 covers 9 bases. The CDR3 length is 18 residues. Trimming removed 0 bases from V and 4 bases from J; junction bases left unmatched: 13. CDR1 and CDR2 from the germline V gene are SGHRS and YFSETQ. Here the CDR3 DNA reads TGCGCCAGCAGCTTGGCAATCCCGGGACAGGGTGCGGGCACTGAAGCTTTCTTT. Translation: CASSLAIPGQGAGTEAFF.

The chain is built from TRBV5-1 and TRBJ2-7; no clear D. The CDR3 has 13 residues. Germline V lookup: CDR1 SGHRS, CDR2 YFSETQ. Between the trimmed V and J ends, which lost 0 bases and 2 bases, there was a span of 6 bases. As DNA, the CDR3 is TGCGCCAGCAGCTTGGATGGCCCCTACGAGCAGTACTTC. It codes for CASSLDGPYEQYF.

The rearrangement uses TRBV10-3 and TRBJ1-2, with TRBD1 identical over 7 bases. With 10 bases clipped from V and 5 bases from J, the junction kept 10 bases outside the gene matches. Germline V gene data show CDR1 as ENHRY and CDR2 as SYGVKD. The CDR3 runs 13 residues. CDR3 loop: CATQREGAYGYTF. CDR3 DNA: TGTGCCACCCAGCGCGAGGGGGCTTATGGCTACACCTTC.

The table lists this clone with a few counts. This chain's CDR3 is CASVTGQGGYEQYF. CDR3 coding DNA: TGTGCCAGTGTGACGGGACAGGGGGGATACGAGCAGTACTTC. The chain recombines TRBV6-5 with TRBJ2-7; 11 bases are shared with TRBD1. The CDR3 runs 14 residues. The V segment lost 9 bases and the J segment 4 bases; nucleotides outside the gene matches: 8. From germline, CDR1 is MNHEY and CDR2 SVGAGI.

The chain is built from TRBV27 and TRBJ1-2, with D hard to call. Germline assignment: CDR1 MNHEY and CDR2 SMNVEV (reference sequence). There are 14 residues in the CDR3. V was pared by 4 bases and J by 6 bases, with 15 bases between. The CDR3 bases are TGTGCCAGCAGTTCGGACGGGAATGGGGATGGCTACACCTTC. Translating gives CASSSDGNGDGYTF.

In its sample, this clone was seen once. This chain links TRBV21-1 with TRBJ2-7; TRBD2 was called by the table and not checked on the DNA. TRBV21-1 counts as a pseudogene. This CDR3 contains 15 residues. CDR3 sequence reads: CASSNRGQREDEQYF. The CDR3 DNA follows: TGTGCCAGCAGCAACCGAGGACAGCGGGAGGACGAGCAGTACTTC.

This chain links TRBV2 with TRBJ1-1; maybe TRBD1 (6 bases). The CDR3 contains 14 residues. Per the germline V gene, CDR1 is SNHLY and CDR2 is FYNNEI. Between the trimmed V and J ends, which lost 10 bases and 0 bases, there was a span of 15 bases. CDR3 DNA sequence: TGTGCCACCACACCTGGGACATTGAACACTGAAGCTTTCTTT. Translated, it gives CATTPGTLNTEAFF.

This clone was found once. The gene calls are TRBV19 and TRBJ2-6; D might be TRBD2 (5 bases). V lost 7 bases to trimming and J lost 4 bases, with 14 bases between them. There are 15 residues in the CDR3. CDR1 is LNHDA, CDR2 SQIVND, per germline (reference sequence). CDR3 sequence (DNA): TGTGCCAGTACCCCTAAGGACTCGGGGGCCAACGTCCTGACTTTC. Protein sequence: CASTPKDSGANVLTF. Supplemented by reference TRBV19 and TRBJ2-6, the full variable domain reads DGGITQSPKYLFRKEGQNVTLSCEQNLNHDAMYWYRQDPGQGLRLIYYSQIVNDFQKGDIAEGYSVSREKKESFPLTVTSAQKNPTAFYLCASTPKDSGANVLTFGAGSRLTVL.

The chain combines TRBV29-1 with TRBJ1-2; TRBD1 might be the D (5 bases). The CDR3 extends over 11 amino acids. Deletions cut 7 bases from V and 3 bases from J, with 9 bases between. Germline V gene lookup returns CDR1 SQVTM and CDR2 ANQGSEA. The chain's CDR3 is CSAPTDYGYTF. DNA for the CDR3: TGCAGCGCCCCGACAGACTATGGCTACACCTTC.

CDR3 sequence reads: CASSTFGGQGADEQYF. The CDR3 DNA follows: TGTGCCAGCAGCACGTTCGGGGGACAGGGGGCTGACGAGCAGTACTTC. The chain is built from TRBV21-1 and TRBJ2-7; the table calls TRBD1, which could not be checked here. TRBV21-1 is classified as a pseudogene. This CDR3 is built from 16 residues.

The chain recombines TRBV28 with TRBJ1-2; TRBD1 matches at 9 bases. The germline CDR1 and CDR2 sequences are MDHEN and SYDVKM. This CDR3 has 17 residues. V dropped 2 bases and J dropped 4; count of bases not matched to a gene: 11. As DNA, the CDR3 is TGTGCCAGCAGTTTAAGTGGCGACCGGGACAGGGTCTATGGCTACACCTTC. Amino acid sequence: CASSLSGDRDRVYGYTF.

The chain is built from TRBV27 and TRBJ1-6; tentatively, D is TRBD1 (6 bases). CDR3 length: 14 residues. Per the germline V gene, CDR1 is MNHEY and CDR2 is SMNVEV (reference sequence). The ends were cut back, 4 bases at V and 9 bases at J, with 13 bases in the middle. The chain's CDR3 is CASSYRALSSPLHF. The CDR3 nucleotides read TGTGCCAGCAGTTACAGGGCCTTAAGTTCACCCCTCCACTTT.

As DNA, the CDR3 is TGCAGTGCTAGTATGGGGGGGGGCCCCTACGAGCAGTACTTC. Translated, it gives CSASMGGGPYEQYF. The chain uses TRBV20-1 and TRBJ2-7; weak D call: TRBD2 (7 bases). V dropped 3 bases and J dropped 2 bases, with 14 bases sitting between them. Germline V gene lookup returns CDR1 DFQATT and CDR2 SNEGSKA (reference sequence). The CDR3 covers 14 residues.

This clone turned up a few times. The chain carries TRBV6-2 or TRBV6-3 and TRBJ2-7, with TRBD1 as a possible D gene (6 bases). This CDR3 is 14 amino acids long. V lost 2 bases and J 0 bases, leaving 8 bases between the germline ends. Germline lookup yields CDR1 MNHEY and CDR2 SVGEGT. The CDR3 sequence is CASSYGGDSYEQYF. The CDR3 DNA sequence: TGTGCCAGCAGTTACGGGGGCGACTCCTACGAGCAGTACTTC.

The chain is built from TRBV5-6 and TRBJ2-7; possibly TRBD2 for D (6 bases). The V end was cut by 0 bases, the J end by 0 bases, with 10 bases between. The CDR3 has 15 residues. CDR1 SGHDT and CDR2 YYEEEE come from the germline V gene. CDR3 protein: CASSLGAGGSYEQYF. The CDR3 DNA reads TGTGCCAGCAGCTTGGGGGCCGGGGGCTCCTACGAGCAGTACTTC.

The chain employs TRBV10-3 and TRBJ1-6, with D possibly being TRBD1 (6 bases). Trimming removed 7 bases at V and 7 bases at J, with 14 bases between. The CDR3 has 14 amino acids. Germline CDR1 ENHRY, CDR2 SYGVKD. CDR3: CAIKNDRSNSPLHF. The DNA of the CDR3 is TGTGCCATCAAGAACGACAGGAGCAATTCACCCCTCCACTTT.

The chain recombines TRBV5-1 with TRBJ2-7, with TRBD1 identical over 9 bases. Germline assignment: CDR1 SGHRS and CDR2 YFSETQ. This CDR3 is 17 amino acids long. V lost 4 bases, J lost 1 base, and 12 bases stayed unmatched. CDR3 loop: CASSLGQGLPTSYEQYF. CDR3 DNA sequence: TGCGCCAGCAGCCTGGGACAGGGACTCCCAACTTCCTACGAGCAGTACTTC.